The 3 T cell receptor beta chains given below trace back to one sample, sequenced in a study of cytomegalovirus exposure and HLA in healthy donors. PCR primers comprised 60 Vbeta and 13 Jbeta primers. TCRdb's table, derived via immunoSEQ multiplex PCR, lists solely in-frame clones and lacks some. Counted here are 120,000 or so clones, about 80% occurring once; the ten biggest clones make up roughly 3.2%. Sequencing input: PBMCs. The receptors derive from a young man in good health and CMV-seronegative.

The J gene is TRBJ2-2, the V gene TRBV2; possibly TRBD2 for D (6 bases). Trimming took 3 bases from V and 6 from J, leaving 14 bases between them. This CDR3 has 15 amino acids. From germline, CDR1 is SNHLY and CDR2 FYNNEI. CDR3 DNA: TGTGCCAGCAGTGAGGAGGGTCTCAGGGCCGGGGAGCTGTTTTTT. It is translated as CASSEEGLRAGELFF.

This chain links TRBV7-8 with TRBJ1-1; TRBD1 matches 8 bases. The length of the CDR3 is 13 residues. Unmatched junction bases numbered 7, after V lost 8 bases and J lost 5 bases. Germline V gene data show CDR1 as SGHVS and CDR2 as FQNEAQ. CDR3 in amino acids: CASARTGQTEAFF. The CDR3 bases are TGTGCCAGCGCTAGGACAGGGCAGACTGAAGCTTTCTTT. The full variable domain, completed using reference TRBV7-8 and TRBJ1-1, is GAGVSQSPRYKVAKRGQDVALRCDPISGHVSLFWYQQALGQGPEFLTYFQNEAQLDKSGLPSDRFFAERPEGSVSTLKIQRTQQEDSAVYLCASARTGQTEAFFGQGTRLTVV.

Only one count was recorded for this clone. This sequence joins TRBV5-4 and TRBJ2-2, with D perhaps matching TRBD2 (5 bases). This CDR3 contains 12 residues. Trimming stripped 3 bases from V and 7 bases from J, with 7 bases between. The germline V gene encodes CDR1 SGHNT and CDR2 YYREEE (reference sequence). As DNA, the CDR3 is TGTGCCAGCAGCTCGAGGGTCGGGGAGCTGTTTTTT. It yields the protein CASSSRVGELFF.